One and the same sample provided the 6 T cell receptor beta chains below, sequenced in a study of OX40 agonist ivuxolimab in advanced cancers. The data were produced by immunoSEQ multiplex PCR, yet TCRdb's version contains in-frame clones alone and is incomplete. This sample yields 60,000 to 75,000 clones, of which roughly 87% are seen a single time; more than 5% belongs to the top ten. Sequencing was performed on CD4+ or CD8+ T cells sorted from blood, taken in a trial of the OX40 agonist ivuxolimab. Receptors originate from an adult with an advanced solid tumor such as melanoma, head and neck, liver or kidney cancer.

This rearrangement joins TRBV6-6 to TRBJ1-4; no reliable D call. CDR1 is MNHNY, CDR2 SVGAGI, per germline (reference sequence). The CDR3 has 15 residues. V lost 5 bases and J lost 5, with 15 bases in between. The CDR3 DNA sequence: TGTGCCAGCAGTCCCGGACGCTCGATGAATGAAAAACTGTTTTTT. Its translation is CASSPGRSMNEKLFF.

The chain employs TRBV13 and TRBJ2-3; 10 nucleotides match TRBD2. J gave up 6 bases and V 5 bases, and 17 bases lay outside the gene matches. Germline assignment: CDR1 PRHDT and CDR2 FYEKMQ (reference sequence). This CDR3 region has 18 residues. In DNA, the CDR3 is TGTGCCAGCAGCGCTTGGGGTGGCCTAGCGGGAGTCGGGGATACGCAGTATTTT. As protein: CASSAWGGLAGVGDTQYF.

The V call is TRBV11-2, the J call TRBJ2-5; D uncertain. The germline V and J ends were trimmed by 0 bases and 2 bases, with 4 bases remaining between them. Germline V gene lookup returns CDR1 SGHAT and CDR2 FQNNGV. The CDR3 sequence is 13 residues long. CDR3 amino acids: CASSLEPQETQYF. The CDR3 region has the DNA TGTGCCAGCAGCTTAGAACCACAAGAGACCCAGTACTTC.

CDR3 bases: TGCGCCAGCAGCTTGCAAAGCGGGGTCGGGGGAGAGACCCAGTACTTC. Its protein is CASSLQSGVGGETQYF. The rearrangement uses TRBV5-1 and TRBJ2-5; 7 bases align to TRBD2. CDR1 is SGHRS and CDR2 is YFSETQ in the germline V gene. The CDR3 has 16 amino acids. Unmatched junction bases numbered 10, after V lost 1 base and J lost 4 bases.

The chain links TRBV10-3 to TRBJ2-3; 8 bases line up with TRBD1. This CDR3 has 15 residues. V lost 6 bases and J lost 3; bases outside the gene matches: 8. Per the germline V gene, CDR1 is ENHRY and CDR2 is SYGVKD. CDR3 amino acids: CAISPGQDSTDTQYF. The CDR3 DNA follows: TGTGCCATCAGCCCGGGACAGGATTCAACAGATACGCAGTATTTT.

This clone came up a few times. The rearrangement uses TRBV6-5 and TRBJ1-2; 8 nucleotides match TRBD1. The CDR3 has 15 amino acids. Germline V gives CDR1 MNHEY, CDR2 SVGAGI. V was pared by 0 bases and J by 4 bases, with 4 bases of the junction left unmatched. The CDR3 bases are TGTGCCAGCAGTTACTCACCGACAGGGGCCTATGGCTACACCTTC. It codes for CASSYSPTGAYGYTF.